This TCR beta chain was captured by sequencing in a study of control samples from healthy donors and cancer patients. The assay was immunoSEQ multiplex PCR, and TCRdb's table has in-frame clones only and misses some. The sample includes about 150,000 clones, 85% to 95% of them seen just once. The source material was blood. This TCR was recovered from a man between 40 and 49 years old in good health.

The CDR3 DNA reads TGCGCCAGCAGCTTGGTAGTAGGGGGACCGCAGTTCTTC. It specifies CASSLVVGGPQFF. The V gene is TRBV5-1, the J gene TRBJ2-1; D is perhaps TRBD1 (6 bases). Trimming took 0 bases from V and 12 from J, leaving 13 bases between them. The CDR3 loop spans 13 amino acids. Germline lookup yields CDR1 SGHRS and CDR2 YFSETQ. Drawing the rest from reference TRBV5-1 and TRBJ2-1, the complete variable domain is KAGVTQTPRYLIKTRGQQVTLSCSPISGHRSVSWYQQTPGQGLQFLFEYFSETQRNKGNFPGRFSGRQFSNSRSEMNVSTLELGDSALYLCASSLVVGGPQFFGPGTRLTVL.